The sequence of this T cell receptor beta chain was determined in a study of cytomegalovirus exposure and HLA in healthy donors. PCR amplification relied on 60 Vbeta primers (plus 13 Jbeta primers). The method was immunoSEQ multiplex PCR; TCRdb's version includes in-frame clones alone and lacks a portion of them. The sample lists a few hundred thousand clones, about 83% seen once, with about 14% in the top ten. The table lists this clone with a count of one. Its antigen remains unidentified. Notes on the study in general: At a 0.05 false discovery rate, a later analysis found about 17,000 TCR beta sequences to be associated with HLA alleles. The availability of immune exposure information extended only to CMV serostatus. In vitro data verified a few CMV-associated chains as specific for CMV antigens.

The sequenced sample consisted of PBMCs. The source is a man between 40 and 49 years old in good health and CMV-seronegative.

DNA for the CDR3: TGTGCCAGCAGCAATTTCAGAACAGGGAACAATCAGCCCCAGCATTTT. Translated, it gives CASSNFRTGNNQPQHF. The chain carries TRBV7-8 and TRBJ1-5, with a possible D match to TRBD1 (6 bases). CDR3 size: 16 residues. Germline-derived CDR1 and CDR2 are SGHVS and FQNEAQ. Deletions cut 5 bases from V and 3 bases from J, with 17 bases between.